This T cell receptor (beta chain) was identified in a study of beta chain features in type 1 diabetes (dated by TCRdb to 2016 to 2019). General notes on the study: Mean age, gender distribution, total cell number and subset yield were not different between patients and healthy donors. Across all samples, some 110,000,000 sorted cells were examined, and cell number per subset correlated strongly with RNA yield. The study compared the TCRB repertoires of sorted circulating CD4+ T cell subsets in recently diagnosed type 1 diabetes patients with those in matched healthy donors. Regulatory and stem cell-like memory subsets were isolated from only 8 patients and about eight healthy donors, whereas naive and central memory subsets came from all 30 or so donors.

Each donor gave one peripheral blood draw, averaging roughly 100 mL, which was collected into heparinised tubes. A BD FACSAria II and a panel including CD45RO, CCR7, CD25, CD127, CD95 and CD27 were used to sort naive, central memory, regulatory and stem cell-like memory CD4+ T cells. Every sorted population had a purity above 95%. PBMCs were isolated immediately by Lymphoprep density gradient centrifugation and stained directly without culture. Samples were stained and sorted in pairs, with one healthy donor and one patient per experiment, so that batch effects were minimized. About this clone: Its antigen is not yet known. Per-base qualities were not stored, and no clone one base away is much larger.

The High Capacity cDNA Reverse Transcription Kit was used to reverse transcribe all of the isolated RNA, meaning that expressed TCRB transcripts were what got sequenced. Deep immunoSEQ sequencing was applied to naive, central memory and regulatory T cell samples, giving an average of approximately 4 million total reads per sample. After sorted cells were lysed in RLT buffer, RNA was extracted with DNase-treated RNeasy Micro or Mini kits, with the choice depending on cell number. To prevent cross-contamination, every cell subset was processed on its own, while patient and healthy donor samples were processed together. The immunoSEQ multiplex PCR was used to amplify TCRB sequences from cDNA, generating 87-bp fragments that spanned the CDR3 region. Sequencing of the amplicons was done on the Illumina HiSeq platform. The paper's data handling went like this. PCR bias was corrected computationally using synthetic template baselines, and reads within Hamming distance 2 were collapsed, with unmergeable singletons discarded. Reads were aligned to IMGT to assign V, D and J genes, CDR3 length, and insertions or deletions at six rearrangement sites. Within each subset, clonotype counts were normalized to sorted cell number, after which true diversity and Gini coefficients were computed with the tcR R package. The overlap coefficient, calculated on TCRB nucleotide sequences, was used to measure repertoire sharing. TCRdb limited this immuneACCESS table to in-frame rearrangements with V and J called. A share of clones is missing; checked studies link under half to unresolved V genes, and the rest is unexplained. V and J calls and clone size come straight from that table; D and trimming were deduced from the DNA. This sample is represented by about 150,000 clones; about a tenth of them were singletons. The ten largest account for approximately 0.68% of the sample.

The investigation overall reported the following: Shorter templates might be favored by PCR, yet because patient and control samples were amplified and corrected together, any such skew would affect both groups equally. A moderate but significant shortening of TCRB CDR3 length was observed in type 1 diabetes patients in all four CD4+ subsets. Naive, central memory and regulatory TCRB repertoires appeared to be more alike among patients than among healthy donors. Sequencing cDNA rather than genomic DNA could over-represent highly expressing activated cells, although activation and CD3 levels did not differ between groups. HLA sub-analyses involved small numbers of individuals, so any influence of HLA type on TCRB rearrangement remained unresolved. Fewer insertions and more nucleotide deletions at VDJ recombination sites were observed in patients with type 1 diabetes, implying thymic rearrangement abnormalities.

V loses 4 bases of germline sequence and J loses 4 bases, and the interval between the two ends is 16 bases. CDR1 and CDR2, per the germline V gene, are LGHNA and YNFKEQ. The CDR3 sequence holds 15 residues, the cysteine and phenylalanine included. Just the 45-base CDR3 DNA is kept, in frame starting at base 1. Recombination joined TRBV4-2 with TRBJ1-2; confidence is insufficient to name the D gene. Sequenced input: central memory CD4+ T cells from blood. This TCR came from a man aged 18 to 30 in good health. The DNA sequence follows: TGTGCCAGCAGCCCCCCGGGGTGGGATCCCTATGGCTACACCTTC. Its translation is CASSPPGWDPYGYTF.